This TCR beta chain was captured by sequencing in a study of response to subunit inactivated influenza vaccine (dated by TCRdb to about 2018). Background on the whole study: To follow how T cells responded to a trivalent subunit inactivated influenza vaccine, the researchers relied on deep quantitative profiling of the T cell receptor repertoire. The study at large found these results: It was suggested by the authors that each seasonal influenza vaccination may recruit only a limited number of new T cells.

Library prep was done by RT-PCR. Sequenced using an Illumina HiSeq 2500. TCRdb ran its own pipeline on the public reads, namely fastp trimming at Q25 and MiXCR clone calling, and kept in-frame beta chains. Entries that share a CDR3 protein sequence are merged under the most common genes and DNA. Counted in this sample were 300,000 to 350,000 distinct CDR3 sequences; roughly 22% of them appeared once. The ten largest make up roughly a tenth of the sample. Regarding this clonotype: There is no known antigen for this receptor. No base-level quality is on record; no much larger clone is a single base apart.

Trimming costs V 1 base and J 2 bases, and their ends lie 10 bases apart. The CDR3 runs 15 residues from the cysteine to the phenylalanine. This entry keeps only the CDR3 DNA: 45 bases, framed from base 1. Via the germline V gene, CDR1 is LGHNA and CDR2 YSLEER. This chain joins TRBV4-3 to TRBJ2-3; no confident D gene assignment can be made. This TCR derives from a man aged 50-75 years who received an inactivated influenza vaccine. Donor details come from another sample of the same person, matched by shared clones. The specimen comprised PBMCs from blood, sampled less than 22 months after vaccination. The nucleotide sequence reads as follows: TGCGCCAGCAGCCAAGGGGGTGGGGACACAGATACGCAGTATTTT. It encodes CASSQGGGDTDTQYF.